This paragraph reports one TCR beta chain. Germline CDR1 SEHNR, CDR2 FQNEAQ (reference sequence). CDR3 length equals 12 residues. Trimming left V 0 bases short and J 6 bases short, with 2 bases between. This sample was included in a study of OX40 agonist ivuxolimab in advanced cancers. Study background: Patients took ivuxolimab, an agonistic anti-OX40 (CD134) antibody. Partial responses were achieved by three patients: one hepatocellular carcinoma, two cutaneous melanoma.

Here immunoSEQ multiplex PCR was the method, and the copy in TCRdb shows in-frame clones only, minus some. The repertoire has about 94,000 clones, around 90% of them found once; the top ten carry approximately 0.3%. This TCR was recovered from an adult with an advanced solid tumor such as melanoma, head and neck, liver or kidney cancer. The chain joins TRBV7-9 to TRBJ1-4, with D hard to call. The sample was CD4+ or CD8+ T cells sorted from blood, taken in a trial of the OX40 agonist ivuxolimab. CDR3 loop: CASSLADEKLFF. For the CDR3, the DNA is TGTGCCAGCAGCTTAGCGGATGAAAAACTGTTTTTT.